Here is one T cell receptor beta chain with its context. This record comes from a study of T cell repertoires in cytomegalovirus infection. TCRdb passed the reads through MiXCR, listing each CDR3 protein once. The sample includes 450,000 to 650,000 distinct CDR3 sequences, about 25% of them seen just once. V was clipped by 2 bases and J by 7 bases, with 9 bases between them. CDR3 size: 14 residues. The receptor comes from a human donor in good health (CMV status not recorded). Some clones in this sample may be carry-over from other donors' samples. The source material was PBMCs. This chain links TRBV12-3 or TRBV12-4 with TRBJ1-6; D is unclear. CDR3 protein: CASSLRSGNSPLHF. The CDR3 coding sequence is TGTGCCAGCAGTTTACGCAGCGGGAATTCACCCCTCCACTTT.